The T cell receptor beta chain under discussion was sequenced for a study of CD8 T cells in Susac syndrome. Broader study findings: As acknowledged by the study, its TCR sequencing and HLA analysis included a relatively small number of individuals.

Roughly 0.45 to 1 ug RNA was reverse transcribed with random hexamers. Amplification of TCR beta CDR3 spanned 54 Vbeta and 13 Jbeta via immunoSEQ multiplex PCR. MiXCR, run by TCRdb on the immunoSEQ multiplex PCR reads, gives a single entry per CDR3 protein. The sample lists around 120,000 distinct CDR3 sequences; 85% to 95% were seen once. There are 14 residues in the CDR3. The ends were cut back, 7 bases at V and 4 bases at J, with 11 bases in the middle. CDR1 MDHEN and CDR2 SYDVKM come from the germline V gene. This clonotype was detected only once. Its target is unknown. High-throughput TCR beta sequencing covered peripheral CD8+ and CD4+ T cells. The patients serving as multiple sclerosis controls were treatment-naive. They had stable or active relapsing-remitting disease and fulfilled revised McDonald criteria.

The receptor was derived from a human donor with multiple sclerosis. Material for sequencing was CD4+ T cells from PBMCs. The V call is TRBV28, the J call TRBJ2-6, with D hard to call. CDR3 sequence reads: CASNSALGANVLTF. For the CDR3, the DNA is TGTGCCAGCAACTCAGCGTTGGGGGCCAACGTCCTGACTTTC.